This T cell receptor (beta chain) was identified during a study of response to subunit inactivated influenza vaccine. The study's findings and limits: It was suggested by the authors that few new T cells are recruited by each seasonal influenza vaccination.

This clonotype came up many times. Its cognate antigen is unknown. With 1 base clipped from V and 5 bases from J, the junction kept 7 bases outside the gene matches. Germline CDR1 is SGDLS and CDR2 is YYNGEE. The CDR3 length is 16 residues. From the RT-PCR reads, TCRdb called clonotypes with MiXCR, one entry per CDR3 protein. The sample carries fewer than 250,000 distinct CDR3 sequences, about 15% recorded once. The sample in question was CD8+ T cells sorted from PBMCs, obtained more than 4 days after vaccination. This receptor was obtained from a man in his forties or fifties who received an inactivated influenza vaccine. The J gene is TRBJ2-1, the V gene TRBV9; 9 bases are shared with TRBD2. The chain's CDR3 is CASSVHKTSGHNEQFF. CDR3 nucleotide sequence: TGTGCCAGCAGCGTACATAAGACTAGCGGTCACAATGAGCAGTTCTTC. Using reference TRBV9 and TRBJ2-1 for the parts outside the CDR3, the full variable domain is DSGVTQTPKHLITATGQRVTLRCSPRSGDLSVYWYQQSLDQGLQFLIQYYNGEERAKGNILERFSAQQFPDLHSELNLSSLELGDSALYFCASSVHKTSGHNEQFFGPGTRLTVL.